Below are 26 T cell receptor beta chains sequenced from a single sample in a study of shared clonotypes between healthy human individuals. Libraries were prepared by immunoSEQ multiplex PCR; TCRdb keeps only in-frame clonotypes and omits some of them. The table includes around 2.1 million clones, approximately 95% detected once. The specimen was naive CD4+ T cells sorted from blood. Subset: CD45RA+ positively selected. The source of these receptors is a man in his late teens or twenties in good health.

This clone was seen once. The V and J genes are TRBV12-2 and TRBJ2-5; the table's D call TRBD1 went unverified against the DNA. TRBV12-2 is classified as a pseudogene. The CDR3 has 17 residues. CDR3 residues: CASRLGITDRLQETQYF. In DNA, the CDR3 is TGTGCAAGTCGCTTAGGGATCACAGACAGGCTCCAAGAGACCCAGTACTTC.

This clone showed up just once. This rearrangement joins TRBV25-1 to TRBJ2-1; D gene uncertain. In germline, CDR1 is MGHDK, CDR2 SYGVNS. The CDR3 loop spans 12 amino acids. V was clipped by 2 bases and J by 9 bases, with 8 bases between them. CDR3 in amino acids: CASSEQMREQFF. The CDR3 coding sequence is TGTGCCAGCAGTGAACAGATGCGTGAGCAGTTCTTC.

This clone was observed a single time. V is TRBV30 and J is TRBJ2-3, with D maybe TRBD1 (5 bases). The CDR3 consists of 13 residues. Per germline, CDR1 GTSNPN and CDR2 SVGIG (reference sequence). Trimming stripped 4 bases from V and 6 bases from J, with 14 bases between. The CDR3 bases are TGTGCCTGGACCGTAGGGGCAGCCGATACGCAGTATTTT. It translates to CAWTVGAADTQYF.

The chain recombines TRBV7-3 with TRBJ1-1; 8 bases are a match to TRBD1. This CDR3 contains 14 residues. Per germline, CDR1 SGHTA and CDR2 FQGTGA. Germline trimming cut 4 bases from V and 11 bases from J; bases unmatched to any gene: 12. The CDR3 loop reads CASSSTGGRTPAFF. In DNA, the CDR3 is TGTGCCAGCAGCTCCACAGGGGGTCGGACCCCGGCTTTCTTT.

CDR3 loop: CASSSRRLLQETQYF. The CDR3 region has the DNA TGTGCCAGCAGCTCGAGGCGGCTATTGCAAGAGACCCAGTACTTC. The gene calls are TRBV5-4 and TRBJ2-5; unclear D gene. V dropped 3 bases and J dropped 2 bases, with 14 bases sitting between them. Germline V gene lookup returns CDR1 SGHNT and CDR2 YYREEE (reference sequence). The CDR3 is made up of 15 amino acids.

The chain links TRBV5-4 to TRBJ1-5; no clear D. The germline V gene has CDR1 SGHNT and CDR2 YYREEE (reference sequence). The CDR3 is 13 residues long. Trimming took off 4 bases at V and 10 bases at J, with 15 bases between the two ends. CDR3 nucleotides: TGTGCCAGCAGCCAAGACATAGGAGACCCCCAGCATTTT. Translated: CASSQDIGDPQHF.

CDR3 nucleotide sequence: TGTGCCAGCTCACCACCCGGGGGGGCGAATACTGAAGCTTTCTTT. Its translation: CASSPPGGANTEAFF. The gene calls are TRBV18 and TRBJ1-1, with D perhaps TRBD1 (6 bases). The germline V gene has CDR1 KGHSH and CDR2 LQKENI. The germline V and J ends were trimmed by 0 bases and 5 bases, with 13 bases remaining between them. This CDR3 region has 15 residues.

This clone occurred a few times. Additional DNA sequences in this sample encode the identical CDR3. The J gene is TRBJ2-2, the V gene TRBV18; D call uncertain. V lost 1 base and J lost 3, with 3 bases in between. This CDR3 has 13 amino acids. Per germline, CDR1 KGHSH and CDR2 LQKENI. The CDR3 bases are TGTGCCAGCTCACCACGGGACACCGGGGAGCTGTTTTTT. It encodes CASSPRDTGELFF.

This chain links TRBV7-2 with TRBJ1-2, with 7 bases lining up with TRBD1. The V and J ends lost 4 bases and 0 bases, in that order; junction bases with no gene match: 8. This CDR3 is 16 amino acids long. CDR1 and CDR2 (germline): SGHTA, FQGNSA. The CDR3 loop is CASSSGQVPANYGYTF. DNA for the CDR3: TGTGCCAGCAGCTCAGGACAGGTACCAGCTAACTATGGCTACACCTTC.

The chain couples TRBV9 to TRBJ1-1; possibly TRBD1 for D (5 bases). Deletions cut 2 bases from V and 0 bases from J, with 11 bases between. Germline V gene lookup returns CDR1 SGDLS and CDR2 YYNGEE. The CDR3 covers 15 residues. The CDR3 is CASSVADRMNTEAFF. The CDR3, as DNA: TGTGCCAGCAGCGTGGCTGACAGAATGAACACTGAAGCTTTCTTT. The entire variable domain, with the rest obtained from reference TRBV9 and TRBJ1-1, is as follows: DSGVTQTPKHLITATGQRVTLRCSPRSGDLSVYWYQQSLDQGLQFLIQYYNGEERAKGNILERFSAQQFPDLHSELNLSSLELGDSALYFCASSVADRMNTEAFFGQGTRLTVV.

This clone was recorded only once. The V gene is TRBV7-8, the J gene TRBJ2-5; 10 bases fit TRBD2. The germline V gene encodes CDR1 SGHVS and CDR2 FQNEAQ. This CDR3 has 16 residues. Trimming removed 1 base from V and 1 base from J; junction bases left unmatched: 3. The CDR3 nucleotides read TGTGCCAGCAGCTTAGTGGCTAGCGGGGGCCAAGAGACCCAGTACTTC. It yields the protein CASSLVASGGQETQYF.

The chain uses TRBV5-1 and TRBJ2-7, with 7 positions matching TRBD2. Trimming at V came to 4 bases and at J to 0 bases, leaving 16 bases not matched to a gene. There are 18 residues in the CDR3. CDR1 and CDR2 (germline): SGHRS, YFSETQ. This chain's CDR3 is CASSGEGSRAGISYEQYF. The CDR3, as DNA: TGCGCCAGCAGCGGGGAGGGGTCGCGGGCAGGGATCTCCTACGAGCAGTACTTC.

As concerns this clone: Mismatch with germline at one junction end may stem from a read error. The sample carries other DNA sequences with the same CDR3. V is TRBV2 and J is TRBJ1-1; D call uncertain. Germline loops: CDR1 SNHLY, CDR2 FYNNEI. There are 12 residues in the CDR3. CDR3 coding DNA: TGTGCCAGTAGTGAAGGAGGGACTGAAGCTTTCTTT. Its protein product is CASSEGGTEAFF.

The chain has TRBV18 and TRBJ2-1; no definite D call. CDR1 is KGHSH, CDR2 LQKENI, per germline. CDR3 length: 15 residues. Trimming cost V 0 bases and J 10 bases, with 16 bases left between them. The CDR3 sequence: CASSPPTYYLLEQFF. The CDR3 DNA sequence: TGTGCCAGCTCACCACCGACTTATTATCTTCTGGAGCAGTTCTTC. Full variable domain (missing parts from reference TRBV18 and TRBJ2-1): NAGVMQNPRHLVRRRGQEARLRCSPMKGHSHVYWYRQLPEEGLKFMVYLQKENIIDESGMPKERFSAEFPKEGPSILRIQQVVRGDSAAYFCASSPPTYYLLEQFFGPGTRLTVL.

This chain connects TRBV18 to TRBJ1-2; maybe TRBD1 (6 bases). This CDR3 comprises 15 residues. V was pared by 0 bases and J by 7 bases, with 15 bases between. Germline lookup yields CDR1 KGHSH and CDR2 LQKENI. The CDR3 is CASSPPERGLTGYTF. DNA for the CDR3: TGTGCCAGCTCACCACCGGAAAGGGGGTTGACTGGCTACACCTTC.

About this clone itself: At one end the junction does not follow the germline gene, possibly because of a read error. This chain connects TRBV7-7 to TRBJ2-7; TRBD2 might be the D (5 bases). In germline, CDR1 is SSHAT, CDR2 FNYEAQ (reference sequence). The CDR3 contains 13 residues. The CDR3 DNA reads TGTGCTAGCAGCTTAGAACTGGGGAGCGGGCAGTACTTC. Translation: CASSLELGSGQYF.

This chain joins TRBV4-1 and TRBJ1-2; D gene uncertain. Germline lookup yields CDR1 MGHRA and CDR2 YSYEKL. V shed 3 bases and J shed 6 bases, with 11 bases lying between them. CDR3 size: 13 residues. The CDR3 sequence: CASSQARVDGYTF. In DNA form, the CDR3 reads TGCGCCAGCAGCCAGGCCCGTGTTGATGGCTACACCTTC.

This clone was picked up one time. The V and J genes are TRBV5-1 and TRBJ2-2; no firm D call. Germline values: CDR1 SGHRS, CDR2 YFSETQ. V lost 7 bases and J lost 7, with 14 bases in between. The CDR3 covers 13 residues. This chain's CDR3 is CASRVDIVGELFF. CDR3 in DNA: TGCGCCAGCCGGGTAGATATTGTCGGGGAGCTGTTTTTT.

This chain joins TRBV29-1 and TRBJ1-1; 8 bases match TRBD1. The ends lost 2 bases at V and 1 base at J; junction bases unmatched: 9. The germline V gene encodes CDR1 SQVTM and CDR2 ANQGSEA. The CDR3 sequence is 16 residues long. CDR3 region: CSVEKGYTGGNTEAFF. The CDR3, as DNA: TGCAGCGTTGAAAAGGGGTATACAGGGGGGAACACTGAAGCTTTCTTT.

Points on this clone: Distinct nucleotide sequences in the sample also encode this CDR3. The rearrangement uses TRBV6-5 and TRBJ2-2, with a weak D call TRBD1 (5 bases). CDR1 and CDR2 (germline): MNHEY, SVGAGI. This CDR3 comprises 13 residues. Between the trimmed V and J ends, which lost 6 bases and 5 bases, there was a span of 10 bases. CDR3 loop: CASSRAGTGELFF. Written as DNA, the CDR3 is TGTGCCAGCAGCAGGGCTGGAACCGGGGAGCTGTTTTTT.

V usage is TRBV19 and J usage is TRBJ1-2; the match to TRBD1 covers 7 bases. The trim removed 3 bases at V and 8 bases at J, leaving 15 bases unmatched. CDR3 size: 16 residues. The V gene's germline CDR1 is LNHDA and CDR2 SQIVND (reference sequence). The CDR3 nucleotides are TGTGCCAGTAGTATTGGCGGACAGGCGTTTTCTAGCGGCTACACCTTC. It yields the protein CASSIGGQAFSSGYTF.

Only one count was recorded for this clone. J is TRBJ2-1 and V is TRBV5-1; D may be TRBD2 (6 bases). V was pared by 3 bases and J by 4 bases, with 11 bases between. CDR3 length: 14 amino acids. Germline assignment: CDR1 SGHRS and CDR2 YFSETQ. CDR3: CASSSPGLYNEQFF. For the CDR3, the DNA is TGCGCCAGCAGCTCCCCGGGACTTTACAATGAGCAGTTCTTC.

V gene TRBV7-3 combines with J gene TRBJ2-2, with D hard to call. The CDR3 consists of 15 residues. Trimming took off 0 bases at V and 4 bases at J, with 9 bases between the two ends. The germline V gene has CDR1 SGHTA and CDR2 FQGTGA. The CDR3 spells CASSLTPGPTGELFF. The CDR3 nucleotides are TGTGCCAGCAGCTTAACGCCGGGTCCCACCGGGGAGCTGTTTTTT.

This sequence joins TRBV27 and TRBJ1-1, with D tentatively TRBD1 (6 bases). CDR3 size: 13 residues. The V gene lost 6 bases and the J gene lost 2 bases, with 10 bases spanning the gap. Germline loops: CDR1 MNHEY, CDR2 SMNVEV (reference sequence). The CDR3 nucleotides are TGTGCCAGCAGCTACAGGGTAAACACTGAAGCTTTCTTT. It translates to CASSYRVNTEAFF.

The count of this clone is one. This chain connects TRBV12-2 to TRBJ2-2. TRBV12-2 is annotated as a pseudogene. This CDR3 has 15 residues. As DNA, the CDR3 is TGTGCAAGTCGCTTGGGTCGTTTGAACACCGGGGAGCTGTTTTTT. Translated: CASRLGRLNTGELFF.

The chain is built from TRBV4-1 and TRBJ1-3; no definite D call. V dropped 4 bases and J dropped 0 bases, with 10 bases sitting between them. The CDR3 extends over 15 amino acids. Germline V gene lookup returns CDR1 MGHRA and CDR2 YSYEKL. CDR3 in DNA: TGCGCCAGCAGCCCCGGCCTGATCTCTGGAAACACCATATATTTT. Amino acid sequence: CASSPGLISGNTIYF.